This TCR beta chain stems from a study of T cell changes during pregnancy in multiple sclerosis. Between the trimmed V and J ends, which lost 5 bases and 2 bases, there was a span of 7 bases. In germline, CDR1 is SGHRS, CDR2 YFSETQ. The CDR3 has 12 residues. Generated by immunoSEQ multiplex PCR, the TCRdb table keeps only in-frame clones and is missing some. Of around 29,000 clones in the sample, roughly 89% are singletons; the top ten hold approximately 3.4%. This sequence joins TRBV5-1 and TRBJ1-1; D is unclear. The clonotype was recovered from a female donor in good health, enrolled as a control in a pregnancy study. This specimen consisted of CD4+ T cells from peripheral blood mononuclear cells, obtained in the first trimester of pregnancy. The CDR3 spells CASRQINTEAFF. The CDR3 DNA follows: TGCGCCAGCAGACAGATTAACACTGAAGCTTTCTTT.